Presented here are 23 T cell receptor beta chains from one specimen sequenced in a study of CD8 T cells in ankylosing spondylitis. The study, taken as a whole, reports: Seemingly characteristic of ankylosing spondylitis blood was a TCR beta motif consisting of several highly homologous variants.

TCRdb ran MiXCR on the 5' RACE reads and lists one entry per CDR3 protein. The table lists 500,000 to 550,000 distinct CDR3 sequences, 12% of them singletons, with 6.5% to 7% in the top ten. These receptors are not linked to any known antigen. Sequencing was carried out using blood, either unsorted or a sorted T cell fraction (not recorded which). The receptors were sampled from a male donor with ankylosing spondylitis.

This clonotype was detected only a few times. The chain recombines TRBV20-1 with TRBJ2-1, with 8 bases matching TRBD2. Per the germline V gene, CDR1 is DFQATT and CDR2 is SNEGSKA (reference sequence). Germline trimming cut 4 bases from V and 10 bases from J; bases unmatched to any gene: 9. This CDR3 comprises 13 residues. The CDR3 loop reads CSAIKSGSEEQFF. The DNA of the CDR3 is TGCAGTGCTATTAAGAGCGGGAGCGAGGAGCAGTTCTTC.

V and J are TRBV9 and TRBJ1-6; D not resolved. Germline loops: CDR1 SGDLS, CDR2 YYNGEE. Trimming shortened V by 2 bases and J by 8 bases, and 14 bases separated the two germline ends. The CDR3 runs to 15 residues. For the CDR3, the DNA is TGTGCCAGCAGCGTTGTTGAGGGCTTGGATTCACCCCTCCACTTT. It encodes CASSVVEGLDSPLHF.

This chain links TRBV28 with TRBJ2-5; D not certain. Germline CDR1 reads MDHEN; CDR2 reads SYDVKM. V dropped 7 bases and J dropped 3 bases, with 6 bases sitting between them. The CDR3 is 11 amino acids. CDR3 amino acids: CASTDEETQYF. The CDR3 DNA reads TGTGCCAGCACTGATGAAGAGACCCAGTACTTC. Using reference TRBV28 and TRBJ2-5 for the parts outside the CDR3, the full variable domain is DVKVTQSSRYLVKRTGEKVFLECVQDMDHENMFWYRQDPGLGLRLIYFSYDVKMKEKGDIPEGYSVSREKKERFSLILESASTNQTSMYLCASTDEETQYFGPGTRLLVL.

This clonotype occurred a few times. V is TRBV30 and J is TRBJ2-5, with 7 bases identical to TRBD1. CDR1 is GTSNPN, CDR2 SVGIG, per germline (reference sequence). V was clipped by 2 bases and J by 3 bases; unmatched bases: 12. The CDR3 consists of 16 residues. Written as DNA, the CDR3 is TGTGCCTGGAGTTTCGGGGCAGGGGGTATGGAAGAGACCCAGTACTTC. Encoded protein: CAWSFGAGGMEETQYF.

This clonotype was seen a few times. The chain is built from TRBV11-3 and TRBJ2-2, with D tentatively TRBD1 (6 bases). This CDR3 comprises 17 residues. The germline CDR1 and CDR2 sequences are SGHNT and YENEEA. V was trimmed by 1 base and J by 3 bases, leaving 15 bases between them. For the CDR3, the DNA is TGTGCCAGCAGCTTAGTCCTTACAACAGGGTACACCGGGGAGCTGTTTTTT. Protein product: CASSLVLTTGYTGELFF.

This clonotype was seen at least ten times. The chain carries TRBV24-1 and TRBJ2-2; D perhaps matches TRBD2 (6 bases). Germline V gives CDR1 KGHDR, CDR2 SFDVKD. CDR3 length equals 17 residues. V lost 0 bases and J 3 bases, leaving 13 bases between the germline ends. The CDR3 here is CATSDLGAGWDTGELFF. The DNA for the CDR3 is TGTGCCACCAGTGATTTGGGCGCGGGATGGGACACCGGGGAGCTGTTTTTT.

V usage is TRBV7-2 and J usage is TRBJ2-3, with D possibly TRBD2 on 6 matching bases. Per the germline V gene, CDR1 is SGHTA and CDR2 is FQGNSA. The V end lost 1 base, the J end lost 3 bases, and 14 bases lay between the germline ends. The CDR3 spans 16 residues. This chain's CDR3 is CASSLEVGGLTDTQYF. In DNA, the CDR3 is TGTGCCAGCAGCTTAGAGGTGGGAGGACTTACAGATACGCAGTATTTT.

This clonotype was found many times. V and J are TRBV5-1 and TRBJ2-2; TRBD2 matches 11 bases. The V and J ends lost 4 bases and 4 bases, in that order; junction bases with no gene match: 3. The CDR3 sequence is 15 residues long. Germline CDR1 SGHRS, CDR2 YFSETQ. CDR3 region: CASSDTSGGTGELFF. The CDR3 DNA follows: TGCGCCAGCAGCGATACTAGCGGGGGCACCGGGGAGCTGTTTTTT.

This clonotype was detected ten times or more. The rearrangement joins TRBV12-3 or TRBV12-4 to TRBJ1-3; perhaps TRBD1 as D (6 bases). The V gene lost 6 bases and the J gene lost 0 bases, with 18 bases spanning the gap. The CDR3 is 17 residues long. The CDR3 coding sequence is TGTGCCAGCAGCACCCGGAGGGGGGCCGACTCTGGAAACACCATATATTTT. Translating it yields CASSTRRGADSGNTIYF.

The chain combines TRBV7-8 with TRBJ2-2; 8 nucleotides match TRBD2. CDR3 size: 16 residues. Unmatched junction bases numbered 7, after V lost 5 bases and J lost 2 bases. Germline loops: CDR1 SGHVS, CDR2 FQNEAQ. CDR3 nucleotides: TGTGCCAGCAGCGTCACTAGCGGAGTTAACACCGGGGAGCTGTTTTTT. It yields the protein CASSVTSGVNTGELFF.

The CDR3 region has the DNA TGTGCCACCAGTGAATCCGGGACAGGGCTGAATGGCTACACCTTC. It encodes CATSESGTGLNGYTF. V and J are TRBV24-1 and TRBJ1-2; 9 bases align to TRBD1. Trimming removed 4 bases from V and 6 bases from J; junction bases left unmatched: 8. This CDR3 has 15 residues. CDR1 and CDR2 (germline): KGHDR, SFDVKD.

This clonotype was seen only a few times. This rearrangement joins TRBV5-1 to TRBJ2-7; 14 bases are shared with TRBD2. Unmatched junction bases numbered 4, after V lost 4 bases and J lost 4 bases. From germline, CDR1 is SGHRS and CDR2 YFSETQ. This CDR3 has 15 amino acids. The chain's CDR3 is CASSPGLAGEYEQYF. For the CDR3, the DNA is TGCGCCAGCAGCCCGGGACTAGCGGGAGAGTACGAGCAGTACTTC.

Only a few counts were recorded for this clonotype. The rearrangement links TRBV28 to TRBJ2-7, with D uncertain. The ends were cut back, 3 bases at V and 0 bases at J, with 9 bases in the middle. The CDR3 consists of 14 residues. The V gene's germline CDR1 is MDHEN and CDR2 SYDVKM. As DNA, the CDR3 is TGTGCCAGCAGTTTTGCAGCGTTCTCCTACGAGCAGTACTTC. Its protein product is CASSFAAFSYEQYF.

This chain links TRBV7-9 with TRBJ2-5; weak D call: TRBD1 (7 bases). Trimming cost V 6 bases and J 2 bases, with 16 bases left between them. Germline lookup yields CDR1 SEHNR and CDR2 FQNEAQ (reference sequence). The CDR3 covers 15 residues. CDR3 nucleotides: TGTGCCAGCAGTCCCGGACAGGAGGGACAAGAGACCCAGTACTTC. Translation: CASSPGQEGQETQYF.

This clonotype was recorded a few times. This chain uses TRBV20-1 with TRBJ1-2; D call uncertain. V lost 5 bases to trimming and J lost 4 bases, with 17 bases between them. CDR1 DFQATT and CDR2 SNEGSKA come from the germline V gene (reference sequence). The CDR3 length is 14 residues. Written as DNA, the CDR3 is TGCAGTGCTCGCATACTAGGACGGTCCTATGGCTACACCTTC. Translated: CSARILGRSYGYTF.

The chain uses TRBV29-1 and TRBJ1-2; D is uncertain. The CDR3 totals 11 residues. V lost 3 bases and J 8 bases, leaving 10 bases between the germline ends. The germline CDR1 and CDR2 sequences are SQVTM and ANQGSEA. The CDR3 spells CSVDLYNGYTF. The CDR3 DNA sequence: TGCAGCGTTGATCTTTACAACGGCTACACCTTC.

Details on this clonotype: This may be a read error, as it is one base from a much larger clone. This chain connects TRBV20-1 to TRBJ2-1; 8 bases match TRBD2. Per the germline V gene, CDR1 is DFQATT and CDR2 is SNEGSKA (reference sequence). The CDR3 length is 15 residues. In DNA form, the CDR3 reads TGCATTGCTAGTCCCCTTAGCGGGAAGTACAATGAGCAGTTCTTC. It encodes CIASPLSGKYNEQFF.

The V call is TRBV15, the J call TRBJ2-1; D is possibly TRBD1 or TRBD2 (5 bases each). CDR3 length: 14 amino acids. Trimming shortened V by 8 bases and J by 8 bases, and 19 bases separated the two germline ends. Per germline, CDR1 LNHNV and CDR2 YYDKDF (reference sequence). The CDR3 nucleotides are TGTGCCACCGGGGGAGAACTATGGGCGCATGAGCAGTTCTTC. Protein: CATGGELWAHEQFF.

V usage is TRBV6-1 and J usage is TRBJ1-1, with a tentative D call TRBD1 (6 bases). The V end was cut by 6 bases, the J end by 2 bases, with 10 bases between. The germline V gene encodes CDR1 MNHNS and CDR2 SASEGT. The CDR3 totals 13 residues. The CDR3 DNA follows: TGTGCCAGCAGCGGGACACCCAACACTGAAGCTTTCTTT. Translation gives CASSGTPNTEAFF.

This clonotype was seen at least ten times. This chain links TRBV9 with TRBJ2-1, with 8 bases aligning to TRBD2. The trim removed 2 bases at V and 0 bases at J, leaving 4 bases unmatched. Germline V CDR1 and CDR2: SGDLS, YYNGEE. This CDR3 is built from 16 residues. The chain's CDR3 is CASSVSGAVSYNEQFF. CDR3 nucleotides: TGTGCCAGCAGCGTTAGCGGGGCCGTCTCCTACAATGAGCAGTTCTTC. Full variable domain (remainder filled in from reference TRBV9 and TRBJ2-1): DSGVTQTPKHLITATGQRVTLRCSPRSGDLSVYWYQQSLDQGLQFLIQYYNGEERAKGNILERFSAQQFPDLHSELNLSSLELGDSALYFCASSVSGAVSYNEQFFGPGTRLTVL.

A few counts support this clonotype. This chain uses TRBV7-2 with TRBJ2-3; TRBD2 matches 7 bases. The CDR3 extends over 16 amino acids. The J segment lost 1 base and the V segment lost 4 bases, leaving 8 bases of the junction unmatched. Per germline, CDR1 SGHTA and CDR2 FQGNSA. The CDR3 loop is CASSSRLAVGTDTQYF. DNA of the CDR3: TGTGCCAGCAGCTCCCGACTAGCAGTTGGCACAGATACGCAGTATTTT.

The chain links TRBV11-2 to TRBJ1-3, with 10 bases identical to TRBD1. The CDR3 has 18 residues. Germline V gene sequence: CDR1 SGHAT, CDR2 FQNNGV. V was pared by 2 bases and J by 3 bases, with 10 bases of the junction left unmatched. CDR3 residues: CASSLPGTGAVIGNTIYF. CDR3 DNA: TGTGCCAGCAGCTTACCCGGGACAGGGGCCGTAATTGGAAACACCATATATTTT.

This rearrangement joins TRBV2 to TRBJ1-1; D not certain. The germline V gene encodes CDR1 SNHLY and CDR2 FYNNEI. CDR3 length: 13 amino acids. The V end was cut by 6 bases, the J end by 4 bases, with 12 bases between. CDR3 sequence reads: CASRQMGITEAFF. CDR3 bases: TGTGCCAGCAGGCAGATGGGAATCACTGAAGCTTTCTTT.